The sequence of this T cell receptor beta chain was determined in a study of blood T cells in healthy people across ages. A sample-barcoded 5' primer and a J-beta primer mix were used in a second PCR of roughly 7 to 11 cycles. TCRdb recomputed calls from the 5' RACE reads with MiXCR, one row per CDR3 protein. This sample has about 900,000 distinct CDR3 sequences, with around 46% found just once. This CDR3 has 16 residues. Trimming took off 1 base at V and 5 bases at J, with 15 bases between the two ends. Study findings and constraints: Significant beta diversity loss was already apparent by age about 42, declining roughly linearly. The authors considered diversity estimates from one million T cells to be underestimates. Expanded clonotype changes were possibly confounded by unknown donor CMV status.

Regarding this clonotype: What it binds is not known.

V is TRBV12-3 or TRBV12-4 and J is TRBJ2-1; possible D gene TRBD1, 5 bases. This receptor was obtained from a man aged 30 to 45 in good health. Material: blood. The CDR3 sequence is CASSLDPRGRDNEQFF. The CDR3 nucleotides are TGTGCCAGCAGTTTAGACCCTAGGGGCCGAGACAATGAGCAGTTCTTC.